This TCR beta chain came from a study of human T cells and chemical hapten exposure (dated by TCRdb to the early 2020s). Background on the whole study: For sensitization, 2% DPC in acetone was applied to a roughly 2 cm by roughly 2 cm area of upper inner arm skin. Throughout the study period of 20 to 25 weeks, patients also received therapeutic DPC doses to the scalp every week. Twenty-nine alopecia patients gave blood for TCR sequencing at one to four time points (pre-sensitization, 2, 6 and 24 weeks). Patient blood was sampled pre-sensitization (week 0) and at 2, 6 and about 24 weeks after DPC sensitization. In alopecia patients, the study followed how the peripheral blood TCR repertoire changed in vivo over primary and secondary sensitization to diphenylcyclopropenone (DPC), a hapten. The patient cohort, mostly female, included alopecia areata with under or over 50% scalp involvement, alopecia totalis and alopecia universalis. Patch tests used Finn chambers with 0.01% DPC on the upper back, scored after 6 days by International Contact Dermatitis Research Group standards. The libraries were sequenced as a pool, and the TCR yield per sample differed mostly because of small variations in library volumes within the pool.

The library came from RACE. Sequencing was carried out with a NextSeq 500. During library preparation, unique molecular identifiers were attached to individual cDNA molecules so that TCRs could be counted quantitatively and reproducibly. Each blood RNA sample was used to sequence both TCR alpha and TCR beta chains. As for how the authors treated the data: Samples had a median of roughly 100,000 TCRs, with a range from roughly 23,224 to 700,000. The Decombinator software suite was used to annotate V, J and CDR3 in the TCR reads. For the PS versus PT1 abundance plots, all samples were subsampled to the same number of TCRs (28,000). Expanded TCRs were defined as absent before sensitization and observed at least eight times at the 2-week time point. Using fastp at Q25 and MiXCR, TCRdb reprocessed the public reads and kept productive beta chains. A single entry per CDR3 protein holds the most common genes and DNA from its merged rows. TCRdb, rather than the study authors, made the V and J calls. Across this sample there are 110,000 to 150,000 distinct CDR3 sequences, with approximately 10% seen only once. Of the sample, around 1.4% is held by the ten largest clones.

CDR1 and CDR2, looked up from the germline V gene, are SGHRS and YFSETQ. From the cysteine through the phenylalanine, the CDR3 covers 15 amino acids. Only the CDR3 part of the read is kept: 45 bases, read in frame from the first base. Trimming costs V 4 bases and J 1 base, and their ends lie 13 bases apart. This sample's time point label indicates: patch test 2, 6 weeks after DPC sensitization. The treatment or condition label, as the study defines it: therapeutic diphenylcyclopropenone sensitization with weekly scalp DPC. At every patch-test visit, the blood draw took place before the patch test was put on. Eligible patients were aged 18 to 70, diagnosed with alopecia, deemed suitable for DPC therapy, and excluded if pregnant. Unfractionated whole blood was collected in Tempus Blood RNA tubes, and total RNA was extracted from that blood. Comment on this clonotype: The clone's antigen remains unknown. Base qualities are not at hand, and no much larger clone is one base apart.

On the study overall, not on this receptor specifically: Patch test score was positively correlated with the number of PT1 expanded TCRs, with significance at thresholds 8, 16 and 32 but not at 4. After repeated subsampling, changes were observed in the strength of the expansion versus patch-test correlation and in the threshold at which the correlation became significant. Alopecia, a presumed autoimmune disease, was present in all patients, so the immune response of the patients might differ from that of healthy individuals. Significantly more large CDR3 similarity clusters were formed by expanded TCRs than by pre-sensitization or healthy control sets, consistent with antigen-driven responses. DPC sensitization did not change the number of TCRs with a frequency above 1 in 1000, and there was no evidence of changes in global repertoire structure.

The TCR originated in a woman aged 50 to 60 with alopecia areata. Some clones in this sample may be carry-over from other donors' samples. The chain is assembled from TRBV5-1 and TRBJ2-3; no D segment can be confidently identified. The source material was whole blood, sampled in connection with sensitization to the hapten diphenylcyclopropenone (DPC). The nucleotide sequence reads as follows: TGCGCCAGCAGCCCGCCCGGCATCCGCACAGATACGCAGTATTTT. The translation is CASSPPGIRTDTQYF.